This entry concerns a single T cell receptor beta chain. Its target is not known. Cells defined as naive were viable CD3+CD4+ or CD3+CD8+ and CCR7+CD45RA+CD45RO-CD95-CD27+CD28+. This specimen belongs to a study of T cells after posttransplantation cyclophosphamide. Notes on the study in general: Recipient CMV seropositivity and CMV reactivation strongly tracked TRB clonality.

Clones were read by immunoSEQ multiplex PCR, and TCRdb kept only the in-frame ones, dropping some. The data show under 10,000 clones, 95% to 98% seen once. The length of the CDR3 is 17 residues. The V gene's germline CDR1 is MGHRA and CDR2 YSYEKL. The V and J ends lost 5 bases and 0 bases, in that order; junction bases with no gene match: 10. The sequenced sample consisted of naive CD4+ T cells sorted from PBMCs. The sequence was collected from a woman in her sixties or seventies in good health, CMV-negative, and a related stem cell transplant donor. The rearrangement links TRBV4-1 to TRBJ1-1, with 9 bases aligning to TRBD1. This chain's CDR3 is CASSIDRGSNMNTEAFF. The DNA of the CDR3 is TGCGCCAGCAGCATTGACAGGGGGTCTAACATGAACACTGAAGCTTTCTTT.